This TCR beta chain was documented in a study of breast tumors, draining lymph nodes, adjacent tissues. This clonotype has ten or more counts. Its antigen is not known. TCRdb fed the multiplex PCR reads into MiXCR, producing one record per CDR3 protein. The sample lists 20,000 or so distinct CDR3 sequences; 64% were seen once. Findings of the study overall: Tumor repertoires ranked between lymph nodes and nontumor tissue in diversity, with V and J gene preferences. Most tumor T cells seemingly derive from lymph node, then expand in tumor.

V was pared by 5 bases and J by 0 bases, with 4 bases of the junction left unmatched. Germline CDR1 SGHNT, CDR2 YENEEA. The CDR3 has 17 residues. The V and J genes are TRBV11-3 and TRBJ2-1, with 13 bases fitting TRBD2. The sequence was collected from a female donor with breast cancer. Some clones in this sample may be carry-over from other donors' samples. Material: tumor-adjacent breast tissue. The CDR3 DNA reads as TGTGCCAGCAGCCCGCGACTAGCGGGAGGCTCCTACAATGAGCAGTTCTTC. This codes for CASSPRLAGGSYNEQFF.